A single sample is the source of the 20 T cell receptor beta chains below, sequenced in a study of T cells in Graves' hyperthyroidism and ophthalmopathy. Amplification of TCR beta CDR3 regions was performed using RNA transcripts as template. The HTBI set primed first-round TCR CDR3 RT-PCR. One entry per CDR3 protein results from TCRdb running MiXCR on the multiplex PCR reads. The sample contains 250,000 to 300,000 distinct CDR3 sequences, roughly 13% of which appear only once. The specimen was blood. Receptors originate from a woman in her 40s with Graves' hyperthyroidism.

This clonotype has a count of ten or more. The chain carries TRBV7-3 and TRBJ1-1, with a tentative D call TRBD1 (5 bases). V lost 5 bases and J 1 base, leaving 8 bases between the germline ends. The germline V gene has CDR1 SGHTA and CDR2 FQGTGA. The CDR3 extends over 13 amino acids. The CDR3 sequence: CASSRGQNTEAFF. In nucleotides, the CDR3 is TGTGCCAGCAGCCGAGGACAGAACACTGAAGCTTTCTTT.

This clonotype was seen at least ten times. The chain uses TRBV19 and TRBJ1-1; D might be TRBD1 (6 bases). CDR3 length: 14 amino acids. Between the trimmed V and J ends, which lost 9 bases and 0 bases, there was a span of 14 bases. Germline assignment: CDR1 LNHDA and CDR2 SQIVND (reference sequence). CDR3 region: CASSIQGMNTEAFF. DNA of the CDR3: TGTGCCAGCAGCATACAGGGTATGAACACTGAAGCTTTCTTT.

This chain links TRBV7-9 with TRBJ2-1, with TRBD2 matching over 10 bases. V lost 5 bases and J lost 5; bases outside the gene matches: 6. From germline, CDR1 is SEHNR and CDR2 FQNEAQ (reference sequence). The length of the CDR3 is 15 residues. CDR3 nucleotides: TGTGCCAGCAGCGCCGGACTAGCGGCAAACAATGAGCAGTTCTTC. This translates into CASSAGLAANNEQFF.

The CDR3 DNA follows: TGTGCCAGCAGTGAGGCGGCTCGGACGAACACTGAAGCTTTCTTT. It encodes CASSEAARTNTEAFF. The chain links TRBV25-1 to TRBJ1-1; D is unresolved. CDR3 length: 15 residues. Trimming cost V 3 bases and J 1 base, with 12 bases left between them. Germline V gene sequence: CDR1 MGHDK, CDR2 SYGVNS.

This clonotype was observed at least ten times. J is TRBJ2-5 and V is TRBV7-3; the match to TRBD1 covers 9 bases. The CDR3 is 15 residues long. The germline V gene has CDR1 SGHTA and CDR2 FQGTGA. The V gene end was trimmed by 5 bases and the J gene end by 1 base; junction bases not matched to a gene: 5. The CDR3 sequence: CASSPQTGGQETQYF. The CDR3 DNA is TGTGCCAGCAGCCCACAGACAGGGGGCCAAGAGACCCAGTACTTC.

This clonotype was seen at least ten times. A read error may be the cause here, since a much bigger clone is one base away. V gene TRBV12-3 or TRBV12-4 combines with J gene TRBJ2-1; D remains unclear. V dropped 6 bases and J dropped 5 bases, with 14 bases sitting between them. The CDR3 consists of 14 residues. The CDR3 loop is CASRPETGHNEQFF. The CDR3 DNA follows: TGTGCCAGCAGACCCGAGACTGGTCACAATGAGCAGTTCTTC.

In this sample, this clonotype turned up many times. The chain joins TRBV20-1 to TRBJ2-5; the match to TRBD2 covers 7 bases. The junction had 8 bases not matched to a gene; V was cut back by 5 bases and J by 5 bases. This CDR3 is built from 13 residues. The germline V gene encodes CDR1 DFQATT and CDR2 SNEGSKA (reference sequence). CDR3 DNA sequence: TGCAGTGCTCCCCCGATTAGCGGGGAGACCCAGTACTTC. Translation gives CSAPPISGETQYF.

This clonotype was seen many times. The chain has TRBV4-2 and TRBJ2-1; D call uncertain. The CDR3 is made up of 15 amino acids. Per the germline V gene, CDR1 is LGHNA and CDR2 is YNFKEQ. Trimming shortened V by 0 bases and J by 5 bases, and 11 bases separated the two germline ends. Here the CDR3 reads CASSQEVGLHNEQFF. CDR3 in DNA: TGTGCCAGCAGCCAAGAAGTGGGATTGCACAATGAGCAGTTCTTC.

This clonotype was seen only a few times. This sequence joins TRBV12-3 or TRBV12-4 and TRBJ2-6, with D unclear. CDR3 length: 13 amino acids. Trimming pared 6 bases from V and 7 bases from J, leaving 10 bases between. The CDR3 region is CASSLLGANVLTF. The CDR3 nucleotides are TGTGCCAGCAGCCTTCTAGGTGCCAACGTCCTGACTTTC.

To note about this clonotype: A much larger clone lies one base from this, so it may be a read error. The CDR3 reads CASSFGGVGETQYF. The CDR3, as DNA: TGTGCCAGCAGCTTTGGGGGGGTCGGGGAGACCCAGTACTTC. The chain recombines TRBV5-6 with TRBJ2-5, with 7 bases matching TRBD2. CDR3 size: 14 residues. Trimming at V came to 2 bases and at J to 5 bases, leaving 6 bases not matched to a gene. In germline, CDR1 is SGHDT, CDR2 YYEEEE.

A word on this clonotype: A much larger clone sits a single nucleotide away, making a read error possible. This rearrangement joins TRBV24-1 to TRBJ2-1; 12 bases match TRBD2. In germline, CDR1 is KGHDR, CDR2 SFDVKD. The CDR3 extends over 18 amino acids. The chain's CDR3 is CATSDSIWLAGGPHERFF. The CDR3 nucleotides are TGTGCCACCAGTGATTCAATTTGGCTAGCGGGAGGGCCGCATGAGCGGTTCTTC.

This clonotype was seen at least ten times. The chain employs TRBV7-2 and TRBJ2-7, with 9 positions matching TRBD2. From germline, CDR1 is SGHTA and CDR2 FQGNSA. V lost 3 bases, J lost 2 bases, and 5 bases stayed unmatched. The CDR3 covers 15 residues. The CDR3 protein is CASSFGLAITYEQYF. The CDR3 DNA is TGTGCCAGCAGCTTCGGACTAGCGATTACCTACGAGCAGTACTTC.

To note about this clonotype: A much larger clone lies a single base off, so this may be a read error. The CDR3 nucleotides read TGTGCCAGCAGCTTTGCGTCTCCGCGACAGGGTGGCTATGGCTACACCTTC. Translation gives CASSFASPRQGGYGYTF. The chain couples TRBV5-5 to TRBJ1-2; TRBD1 matches 7 bases. Germline lookup yields CDR1 SGHKS and CDR2 YYEKEE (reference sequence). CDR3 length: 17 residues. J was trimmed by 4 bases and V by 2 bases; bases with no gene match: 14. Together with reference TRBV5-5 and TRBJ1-2, the CDR3 gives the full variable domain: DAGVTQSPTHLIKTRGQQVTLRCSPISGHKSVSWYQQVLGQGPQFIFQYYEKEERGRGNFPDRFSARQFPNYSSELNVNALLLGDSALYLCASSFASPRQGGYGYTFGSGTRLTVV.

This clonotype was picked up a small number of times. The CDR3 DNA reads TGTGCCAGTAGTAGCCGGGACAGGGGGAAAGATACGCAGTATTTT. Translation: CASSSRDRGKDTQYF. V gene TRBV19 combines with J gene TRBJ2-3, with 11 positions matching TRBD1. Germline lookup yields CDR1 LNHDA and CDR2 SQIVND (reference sequence). The CDR3 covers 15 residues. V lost 4 bases, J lost 5 bases, and 5 bases stayed unmatched.

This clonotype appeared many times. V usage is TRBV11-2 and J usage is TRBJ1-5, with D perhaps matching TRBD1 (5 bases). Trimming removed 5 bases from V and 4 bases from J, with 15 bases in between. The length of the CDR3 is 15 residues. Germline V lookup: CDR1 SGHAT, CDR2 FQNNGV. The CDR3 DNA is TGTGCCAGCAGCCCGGGATGGGCAGGGAATCAGCCCCAGCATTTT. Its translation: CASSPGWAGNQPQHF.

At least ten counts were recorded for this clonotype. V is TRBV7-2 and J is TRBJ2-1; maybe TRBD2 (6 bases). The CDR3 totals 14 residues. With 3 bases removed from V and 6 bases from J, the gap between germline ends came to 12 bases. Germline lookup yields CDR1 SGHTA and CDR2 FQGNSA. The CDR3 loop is CASSFRRGSNEQFF. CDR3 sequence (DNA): TGTGCCAGCAGCTTTAGGAGGGGCTCCAATGAGCAGTTCTTC.

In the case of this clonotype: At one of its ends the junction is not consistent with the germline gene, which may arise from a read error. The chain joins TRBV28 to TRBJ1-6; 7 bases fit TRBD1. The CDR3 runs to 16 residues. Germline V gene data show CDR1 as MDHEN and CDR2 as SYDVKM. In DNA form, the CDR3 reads TGTGCCAGCATGCCGACAGGGTGGCCCCCTAATTCACCCCCCCACTTT. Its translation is CASMPTGWPPNSPPHF.

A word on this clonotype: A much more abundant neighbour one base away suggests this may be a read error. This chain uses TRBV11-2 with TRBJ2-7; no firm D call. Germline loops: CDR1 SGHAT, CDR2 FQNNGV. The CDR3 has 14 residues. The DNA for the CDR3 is TGTGCCGGCAGCTTATCCTCGGACTCCTACGAGCAGTACTTC. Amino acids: CAGSLSSDSYEQYF.

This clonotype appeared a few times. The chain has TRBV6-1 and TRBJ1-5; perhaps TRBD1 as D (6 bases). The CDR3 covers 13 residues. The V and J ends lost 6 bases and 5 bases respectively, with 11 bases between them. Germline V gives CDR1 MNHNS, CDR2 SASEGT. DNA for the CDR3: TGTGCCAGCAGAGAGTCAGGGGATCAGCCCCAGCATTTT. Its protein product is CASRESGDQPQHF.

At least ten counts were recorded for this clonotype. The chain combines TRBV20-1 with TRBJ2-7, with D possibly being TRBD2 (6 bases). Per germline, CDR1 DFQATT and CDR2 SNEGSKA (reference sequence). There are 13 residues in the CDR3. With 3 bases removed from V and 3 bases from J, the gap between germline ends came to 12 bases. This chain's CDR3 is CSASRGTIYEQYF. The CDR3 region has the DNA TGCAGTGCTAGCCGCGGGACCATCTACGAGCAGTACTTC.